This T cell receptor (beta chain) was profiled in a study of blood T cell repertoires in COVID-19. Study in general: Material from acute and convalescent COVID-19 was sourced from the United States, Italy and Spain. In each case, the material was cDNA or gDNA derived from T cells, B-cell-depleted T cells, or PBMCs.

CDR3 size: 15 residues. Germline CDR1 is SGHAT and CDR2 is FQNNGV. The V gene lost 1 base and the J gene lost 2 bases, with 12 bases spanning the gap. The assay was immunoSEQ multiplex PCR, and TCRdb's table has in-frame clones only and misses some. Counted here are over 60,000 clones, under 95% occurring once; the ten biggest clones make up roughly 1.3%. V gene TRBV11-2 combines with J gene TRBJ2-7; D perhaps matches TRBD1 (6 bases). What was sequenced was peripheral blood. This clonotype was sampled from a man in his 60s with acute or convalescent COVID-19. CDR3 loop: CASSLAPQGTYEQYF. The DNA for the CDR3 is TGTGCCAGCAGCTTAGCCCCTCAGGGGACCTACGAGCAGTACTTC. Supplemented by reference TRBV11-2 and TRBJ2-7, the full variable domain reads EAGVAQSPRYKIIEKRQSVAFWCNPISGHATLYWYQQILGQGPKLLIQFQNNGVVDDSQLPKDRFSAERLKGVDSTLKIQPAKLEDSAVYLCASSLAPQGTYEQYFGPGTRLTVT.